These 15 T cell receptor beta chains were sequenced from one sample in a study of T cells in narcolepsy. The protocol was immunoSEQ multiplex PCR, while the TCRdb copy is restricted to in-frame clones and leaves out a portion. The sample shows some 30,000 clones, around 75% of them seen only once. What was sequenced was CD45RA- memory CD4+ T cells from PBMCs. The receptor set was obtained from a human donor with narcolepsy.

The chain has TRBV7-3 and TRBJ2-7; 8 positions agree with TRBD1. CDR1 and CDR2 (germline): SGHTA, FQGTGA. V was pared by 2 bases and J by 6 bases, with 3 bases of the junction left unmatched. The CDR3 has 13 residues. CDR3 sequence: CASSLQDRGEQYF. As DNA, the CDR3 is TGTGCCAGCAGCTTACAAGACAGGGGCGAGCAGTACTTC.

The V and J genes are TRBV6-6 and TRBJ2-1, with D possibly TRBD1 on 6 matching bases. V was trimmed by 4 bases and J by 5 bases, leaving 15 bases between them. Germline CDR1 and CDR2: MNHNY and SVGAGI (reference sequence). The CDR3 contains 15 residues. The CDR3 region has the DNA TGTGCCAGCAGTTTGGGTGCGGCAGGGGACAATGAGCAGTTCTTC. This encodes CASSLGAAGDNEQFF.

The chain is built from TRBV5-1 and TRBJ2-7, with D possibly being TRBD1 (5 bases). The CDR3 is made up of 14 amino acids. Trimming removed 4 bases at V and 6 bases at J, with 17 bases between. CDR1 SGHRS and CDR2 YFSETQ come from the germline V gene. The CDR3 spells CASSADSGRSEQYF. In DNA, the CDR3 is TGCGCCAGCAGCGCCGACAGTGGTCGGTCCGAGCAGTACTTC.

The chain employs TRBV5-6 and TRBJ1-2; maybe TRBD1 (6 bases). CDR1 SGHDT and CDR2 YYEEEE come from the germline V gene. Trimming took off 4 bases at V and 2 bases at J, with 18 bases between the two ends. CDR3 length: 16 residues. The CDR3 nucleotides are TGTGCCAGCAGCCCTCCGGGGGGCGGTCAGAACTATGGCTACACCTTC. Protein product: CASSPPGGGQNYGYTF.

The CDR3 is CASGAGGRTEAFF. The CDR3 coding sequence is TGTGCCAGCGGAGCGGGGGGGAGGACTGAAGCTTTCTTT. This chain links TRBV9 with TRBJ1-1; perhaps TRBD1 as D (5 bases). The CDR3 runs 13 residues. Germline loops: CDR1 SGDLS, CDR2 YYNGEE. V lost 7 bases and J lost 5, with 15 bases in between.

The rearrangement uses TRBV19 and TRBJ1-2; possible D gene TRBD1, 5 bases. In germline, CDR1 is LNHDA, CDR2 SQIVND (reference sequence). The V end lost 1 base, the J end lost 4 bases, and 10 bases lay between the germline ends. There are 14 residues in the CDR3. CDR3 region: CASSIADTLYGYTF. The CDR3, as DNA: TGTGCCAGTAGTATAGCGGACACCCTCTATGGCTACACCTTC.

This sequence joins TRBV28 and TRBJ1-5; D remains unclear. V lost 6 bases and J lost 6, with 6 bases in between. This CDR3 contains 11 residues. Per the germline V gene, CDR1 is MDHEN and CDR2 is SYDVKM. The CDR3 spells CASSSRQPQHF. The CDR3 DNA reads TGTGCCAGCAGCTCGCGTCAGCCCCAGCATTTT.

The V and J genes are TRBV21-1 and TRBJ2-5; no check of the table's D call, TRBD2, against the DNA was made. TRBV21-1 is a listed pseudogene. The CDR3 totals 14 residues. The DNA of the CDR3 is TGTGCCAGCAGCAGCGGGGACTACCAAGAGACCCAGTACTTC. Translation gives CASSSGDYQETQYF.

This clone has only one observation. The chain recombines TRBV29-1 with TRBJ2-5; 12 positions match TRBD2. The junction had 6 bases not matched to a gene; V was cut back by 0 bases and J by 1 base. Looked up from germline, CDR1 is SQVTM and CDR2 is ANQGSEA. The CDR3 totals 17 residues. CDR3 nucleotides: TGCAGCGTTGAAGATCTTGAGACTAGCGGGAGCCAAGAGACCCAGTACTTC. Protein: CSVEDLETSGSQETQYF.

The rearrangement joins TRBV11-3 to TRBJ1-1, with D hard to call. The CDR3 has 12 amino acids. The V end lost 3 bases, the J end lost 2 bases, and 4 bases lay between the germline ends. CDR1 is SGHNT, CDR2 YENEEA, per germline. CDR3 DNA sequence: TGTGCCAGCAGCTTCACCAACACTGAAGCTTTCTTT. Amino acids: CASSFTNTEAFF. Complete variable domain (other parts from reference TRBV11-3 and TRBJ1-1): EAGVVQSPRYKIIEKKQPVAFWCNPISGHNTLYWYLQNLGQGPELLIRYENEEAVDDSQLPKDRFSAERLKGVDSTLKIQPAELGDSAVYLCASSFTNTEAFFGQGTRLTVV.

The rearrangement joins TRBV15 to TRBJ2-7; D is possibly TRBD1 (6 bases). Germline V gene sequence: CDR1 LNHNV, CDR2 YYDKDF (reference sequence). The CDR3 length is 14 residues. V lost 1 base and J lost 2, with 9 bases in between. CDR3 nucleotide sequence: TGTGCCACCAGCAGAGCCAGGGGAGCCTACGAGCAGTACTTC. It specifies CATSRARGAYEQYF.

This chain connects TRBV11-2 to TRBJ2-6; D gene unclear. Trimming removed 2 bases from V and 0 bases from J, with 11 bases in between. Per the germline V gene, CDR1 is SGHAT and CDR2 is FQNNGV. The CDR3 totals 17 residues. CDR3 amino acids: CASSLIALSSGANVLTF. In DNA, the CDR3 is TGTGCCAGCAGCTTAATCGCCCTTAGCTCTGGGGCCAACGTCCTGACTTTC.

This chain links TRBV6-6 with TRBJ1-2; 9 positions agree with TRBD1. Trimming cost V 6 bases and J 6 bases; bases outside gene matches: 8. CDR3 length: 14 residues. Germline V gene data show CDR1 as MNHNY and CDR2 as SVGAGI (reference sequence). In DNA form, the CDR3 reads TGTGCCAGCAGCCCGGACAGGGGCCCAGATGGCTACACCTTC. Translation gives CASSPDRGPDGYTF.

The chain has TRBV11-2 and TRBJ1-5, with D perhaps TRBD1 (6 bases). V was shortened by 0 bases and J by 3 bases, with 9 bases between the two germline ends. The CDR3 runs to 15 residues. Germline CDR1 reads SGHAT; CDR2 reads FQNNGV. CDR3 nucleotides: TGTGCCAGCAGCTTAGACTGGGGGGCCAATCAGCCCCAGCATTTT. Protein sequence: CASSLDWGANQPQHF.

V usage is TRBV29-1 and J usage is TRBJ2-2; D gene uncertain. Germline V lookup: CDR1 SQVTM, CDR2 ANQGSEA. The CDR3 runs to 14 residues. The V gene lost 5 bases and the J gene lost 2 bases, with 12 bases spanning the gap. The CDR3 DNA reads as TGCAGCGTTATTAATCCAGTCAACACCGGGGAGCTGTTTTTT. Translated, it gives CSVINPVNTGELFF.